Shown below are 18 T cell receptor beta chains from a single sample sequenced in a study of blood T cell repertoires in COVID-19. Generated by immunoSEQ multiplex PCR, the TCRdb table keeps only in-frame clones and is missing some. The sample carries fewer than 200,000 clones, about 88% recorded once. Source material: PBMCs or T cells enriched from blood (not recorded which). The receptors here all came from a woman aged 40 to 50 in a cohort exposed to, infected with or recovered from COVID-19 (not recorded which).

The chain couples TRBV27 to TRBJ2-7, with D maybe TRBD1 (6 bases). V lost 5 bases and J 2 bases, leaving 13 bases between the germline ends. The CDR3 has 14 residues. Germline CDR1 is MNHEY and CDR2 is SMNVEV (reference sequence). CDR3 sequence: CASSLQGLPYEQYF. The CDR3, as DNA: TGTGCCAGCAGTCTCCAGGGGCTTCCCTACGAGCAGTACTTC.

The chain combines TRBV27 with TRBJ2-1; maybe TRBD2 (6 bases). Germline CDR1 is MNHEY and CDR2 is SMNVEV (reference sequence). The CDR3 consists of 14 residues. V was cut by 4 bases and J by 1 base, with 8 bases left in between. In DNA, the CDR3 is TGTGCCAGCAGTTACGGGAGATCCTACAATGAGCAGTTCTTC. Amino acids: CASSYGRSYNEQFF.

The J gene is TRBJ1-5, the V gene TRBV5-1; 10 nucleotides match TRBD1. The CDR3 totals 15 residues. CDR1 is SGHRS, CDR2 YFSETQ, per germline. Trimming cost V 5 bases and J 5 bases; bases outside gene matches: 7. The DNA for the CDR3 is TGCGCCAGCAGGGAGACAGGGGGCGTCCATCAGCCCCAGCATTTT. Its protein product is CASRETGGVHQPQHF. Combining the CDR3 with reference TRBV5-1 and TRBJ1-5 gives the whole variable domain KAGVTQTPRYLIKTRGQQVTLSCSPISGHRSVSWYQQTPGQGLQFLFEYFSETQRNKGNFPGRFSGRQFSNSRSEMNVSTLELGDSALYLCASRETGGVHQPQHFGDGTRLSIL.

This clone has at least ten counts. The chain uses TRBV10-3 and TRBJ1-2; D not resolved. The CDR3 consists of 16 residues. Trimming took 6 bases from V and 4 from J, leaving 21 bases between them. From germline, CDR1 is ENHRY and CDR2 SYGVKD. The CDR3 loop reads CAISPSEGTMVYGYTF. CDR3 bases: TGTGCCATCAGCCCCAGCGAGGGAACTATGGTCTATGGCTACACCTTC.

The CDR3 region has the DNA TGTGCCAGCAGCCAGCAGACTAGAAACTACGAGCAGTACTTC. Amino acid sequence: CASSQQTRNYEQYF. This chain connects TRBV11-2 to TRBJ2-7, with D perhaps matching TRBD2 (6 bases). V dropped 5 bases and J dropped 3 bases, with 14 bases sitting between them. The CDR3 runs to 14 residues. Per the germline V gene, CDR1 is SGHAT and CDR2 is FQNNGV.

The CDR3 loop is CASSSGGSQPQHF. Here the CDR3 DNA reads TGTGCCAGCAGCAGCGGGGGGAGCCAGCCCCAGCATTTT. The rearrangement links TRBV7-8 to TRBJ1-5; D is possibly TRBD1 (5 bases). V was trimmed by 5 bases and J by 7 bases, leaving 12 bases between them. Germline lookup yields CDR1 SGHVS and CDR2 FQNEAQ. The CDR3 covers 13 residues.

This clone appeared a few times. The chain has TRBV30 and TRBJ2-2; perhaps TRBD1 as D (5 bases). This CDR3 comprises 13 residues. Germline lookup yields CDR1 GTSNPN and CDR2 SVGIG (reference sequence). V was trimmed by 0 bases and J by 5 bases, leaving 7 bases between them. The CDR3 protein is CAWSVDRTGELFF. In DNA, the CDR3 is TGTGCCTGGAGTGTCGACAGAACCGGGGAGCTGTTTTTT.

This clone was seen just once. The J gene is TRBJ2-7, the V gene TRBV27; D ambiguous. Germline CDR1 and CDR2: MNHEY and SMNVEV (reference sequence). The CDR3 is made up of 14 amino acids. V was shortened by 2 bases and J by 2 bases, with 10 bases between the two germline ends. The CDR3 here is CASSLNGHTYEQYF. The CDR3 bases are TGTGCCAGCAGTTTAAATGGCCATACCTACGAGCAGTACTTC.

There are a few counts of this clone. V and J are TRBV10-3 and TRBJ2-1, with D possibly matching TRBD2 (5 bases). The CDR3 is 14 residues long. Germline-derived CDR1 and CDR2 are ENHRY and SYGVKD. Trimming pared 2 bases from V and 6 bases from J, leaving 11 bases between. For the CDR3, the DNA is TGTGCCATCAGTGAGGGACTTGGCCTCAATGAGCAGTTCTTC. This codes for CAISEGLGLNEQFF.

This sequence joins TRBV5-4 and TRBJ2-7; 8 nucleotides line up with TRBD2. The V and J ends lost 6 bases and 0 bases, in that order; junction bases with no gene match: 8. CDR1 is SGHNT and CDR2 is YYREEE in the germline V gene (reference sequence). The CDR3 covers 15 residues. The CDR3 nucleotides read TGTGCCAGCACCGGGGGGGACACCAACTCCTACGAGCAGTACTTC. This encodes CASTGGDTNSYEQYF. Drawing the rest from reference TRBV5-4 and TRBJ2-7, the complete variable domain is ETGVTQSPTHLIKTRGQQVTLRCSSQSGHNTVSWYQQALGQGPQFIFQYYREEENGRGNFPPRFSGLQFPNYSSELNVNALELDDSALYLCASTGGDTNSYEQYFGPGTRLTVT.

The rearrangement links TRBV5-5 to TRBJ2-3; 10 bases line up with TRBD2. V lost 5 bases, J lost 1 base, and 7 bases stayed unmatched. The germline CDR1 and CDR2 sequences are SGHKS and YYEKEE (reference sequence). This CDR3 is built from 16 residues. CDR3 amino acids: CASRDSGRWGTDTQYF. As DNA, the CDR3 is TGTGCCAGCAGGGATAGCGGGAGGTGGGGCACAGATACGCAGTATTTT.

This chain links TRBV7-2 with TRBJ2-7, with TRBD2 matching 10 bases. The germline CDR1 and CDR2 sequences are SGHTA and FQGNSA. The CDR3 runs 14 residues. The V segment lost 5 bases and the J segment 7 bases; nucleotides outside the gene matches: 8. The CDR3 reads CASSRGLALREQYF. The CDR3 coding sequence is TGTGCCAGCAGCCGGGGACTAGCGCTCCGGGAGCAGTACTTC.

Of note for this clone: An end of the junction differs from the germline gene, which may be a read error. V usage is TRBV6-5 and J usage is TRBJ1-1; D gene uncertain. CDR1 MNHEY and CDR2 SVGAGI come from the germline V gene. The CDR3 contains 14 residues. The CDR3 spells CAGSYEGRNTEAFF. Written as DNA, the CDR3 is TGTGCCGGCAGTTACGAAGGGAGGAACACTGAAGCTTTCTTT.

This chain connects TRBV6-1 to TRBJ2-7; 9 bases line up with TRBD1. This CDR3 spans 16 amino acids. Looked up from germline, CDR1 is MNHNS and CDR2 is SASEGT. The junction had 5 bases not matched to a gene; V was cut back by 1 base and J by 1 base. In DNA form, the CDR3 reads TGTGCCAGCAGTGAAGGGGGACAGGGAGGGTCCTACGAGCAGTACTTC. It is translated as CASSEGGQGGSYEQYF.

The V and J genes are TRBV11-3 and TRBJ2-5; TRBD2 agrees at 7 bases. The V segment lost 6 bases and the J segment 4 bases; nucleotides outside the gene matches: 5. Per germline, CDR1 SGHNT and CDR2 YENEEA. The CDR3 contains 13 residues. CDR3 protein: CASRGGSGETQYF. The DNA of the CDR3 is TGTGCCAGCAGGGGCGGGAGCGGAGAGACCCAGTACTTC.

The genes are TRBV11-2 and TRBJ2-5; no firm D call. Germline V gene data show CDR1 as SGHAT and CDR2 as FQNNGV. V was clipped by 4 bases and J by 4 bases, with 13 bases between them. The CDR3 runs to 14 residues. CDR3 in DNA: TGTGCCAGCAGCTCAGAGGTTAGCTTAGAGACCCAGTACTTC. Its translation: CASSSEVSLETQYF. Variable domain in full (rest from reference TRBV11-2 and TRBJ2-5): EAGVAQSPRYKIIEKRQSVAFWCNPISGHATLYWYQQILGQGPKLLIQFQNNGVVDDSQLPKDRFSAERLKGVDSTLKIQPAKLEDSAVYLCASSSEVSLETQYFGPGTRLLVL.

The chain couples TRBV11-1 to TRBJ1-1, with TRBD1 as a possible D gene (5 bases). Germline CDR1 and CDR2: SGHAT and FQDESV (reference sequence). The CDR3 is 15 amino acids. With 6 bases removed from V and 3 bases from J, the gap between germline ends came to 17 bases. The CDR3 DNA reads as TGTGCCAGCAGGGGAGGGGTGAACGGGGACACTGAAGCTTTCTTT. Its protein product is CASRGGVNGDTEAFF.

The V and J genes are TRBV19 and TRBJ1-6, with no clear D. The ends were cut back, 3 bases at V and 10 bases at J, with 13 bases in the middle. Germline assignment: CDR1 LNHDA and CDR2 SQIVND (reference sequence). The CDR3 sequence is 14 residues long. The CDR3: CASSIGELRSPLHF. The CDR3 bases are TGTGCCAGTAGTATCGGGGAGCTACGGTCACCCCTCCACTTT.